This T cell receptor beta chain was observed in a study of cytomegalovirus exposure and HLA in healthy donors. In this sample, this clone turned up once. Its antigen is still unknown. The PCR ran on 60 Vbeta and 13 Jbeta primers. Sequencing was performed with immunoSEQ multiplex PCR; in TCRdb, only in-frame clones are kept and a portion is missing. The sample shows some 100,000 clones, around 80% of them seen only once. Study outcomes and limitations: Available immune exposure information covered CMV serostatus only. The listing of roughly 160 TCR beta chains classed them as cytomegalovirus-associated.

This clonotype originated in a woman between 18 and 29 years old in good health and CMV-seronegative. The sequenced sample consisted of PBMCs.

CDR3: CAISGSGTVNEQFF. In DNA form, the CDR3 reads TGTGCCATCAGTGGTAGCGGGACGGTCAATGAGCAGTTCTTC. This chain connects TRBV10-3 to TRBJ2-1, with 8 bases lining up with TRBD2. Germline lookup yields CDR1 ENHRY and CDR2 SYGVKD. This CDR3 has 14 residues. The J segment lost 6 bases and the V segment lost 4 bases, leaving 5 bases of the junction unmatched.